This TCR beta chain stems from a study of blood T cell repertoires in COVID-19. The V gene end was trimmed by 6 bases and the J gene end by 0 bases; junction bases not matched to a gene: 4. The CDR3 has 15 amino acids. Germline V gene lookup returns CDR1 SNHLY and CDR2 FYNNEI. Study processing details: Reference gene primer amplification in the assay estimated nucleated cell counts. This table comes from immunoSEQ multiplex PCR, and its TCRdb copy is limited to in-frame clones, with some not included. The V and J calls and clone size come from that table; D and trimming were worked out from the DNA. The sample holds about 180,000 clones, roughly 88% seen once.

The rearrangement links TRBV2 to TRBJ1-4; 7 bases are a match to TRBD1. Sequenced sample: peripheral blood. This TCR was recovered from a human donor with active or convalescent COVID-19. The donor label of this sample is uncertain. CDR3 sequence: CASRLGQATNEKLFF. The DNA for the CDR3 is TGTGCCAGCAGACTTGGACAGGCAACTAATGAAAAACTGTTTTTT.